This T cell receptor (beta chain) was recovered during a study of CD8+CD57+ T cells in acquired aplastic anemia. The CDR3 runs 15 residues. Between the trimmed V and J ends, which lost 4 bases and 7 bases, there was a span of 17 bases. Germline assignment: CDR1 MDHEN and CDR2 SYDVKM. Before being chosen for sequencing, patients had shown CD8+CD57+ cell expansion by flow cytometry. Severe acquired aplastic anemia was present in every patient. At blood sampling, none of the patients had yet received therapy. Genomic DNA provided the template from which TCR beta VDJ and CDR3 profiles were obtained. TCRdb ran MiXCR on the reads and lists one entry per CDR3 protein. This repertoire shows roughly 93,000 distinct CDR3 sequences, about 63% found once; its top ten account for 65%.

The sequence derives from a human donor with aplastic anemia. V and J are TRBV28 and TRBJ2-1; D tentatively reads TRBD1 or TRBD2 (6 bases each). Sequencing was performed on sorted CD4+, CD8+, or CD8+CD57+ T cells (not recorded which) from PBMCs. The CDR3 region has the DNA TGTGCCAGCAGTTACCGGGCAAGGGGGGAGAATGAGCAGTTCTTC. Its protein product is CASSYRARGENEQFF.